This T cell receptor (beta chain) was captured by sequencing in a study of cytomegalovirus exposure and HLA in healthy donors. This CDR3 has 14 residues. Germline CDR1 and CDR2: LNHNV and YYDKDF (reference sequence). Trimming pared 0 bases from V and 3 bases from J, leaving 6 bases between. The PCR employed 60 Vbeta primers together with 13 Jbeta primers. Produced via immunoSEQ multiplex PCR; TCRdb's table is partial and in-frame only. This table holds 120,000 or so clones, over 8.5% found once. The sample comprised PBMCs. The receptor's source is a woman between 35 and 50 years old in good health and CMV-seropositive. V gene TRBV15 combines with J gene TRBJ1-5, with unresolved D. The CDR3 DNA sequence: TGTGCCACCAGCAGAGATCTTTTCAATCAGCCCCAGCATTTT. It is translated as CATSRDLFNQPQHF. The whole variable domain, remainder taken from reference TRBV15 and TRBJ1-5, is DAMVIQNPRYQVTQFGKPVTLSCSQTLNHNVMYWYQQKSSQAPKLLFHYYDKDFNNEADTPDNFQSRRPNTSFCFLDIRSPGLGDTAMYLCATSRDLFNQPQHFGDGTRLSIL.